The 30 T cell receptor beta chains below come from one sample, sequenced in a study of early T cells in non-severe SARS-CoV-2 infection. One entry per CDR3 protein, called by TCRdb with MiXCR from the 5' RACE reads. Among about 22,000 distinct CDR3 sequences listed, approximately 4.5% were seen once. The sample was whole blood. Receptors were obtained from an adult who was a healthcare worker with PCR-confirmed SARS-CoV-2 infection or an uninfected control (not recorded which).

This clonotype showed up many times. CDR3 protein: CASGLGQTYNEQFF. CDR3 DNA: TGTGCTAGTGGTTTGGGACAGACGTACAATGAGCAGTTCTTC. The chain uses TRBV12-5 and TRBJ2-1, with D maybe TRBD1 (5 bases). Germline CDR1 and CDR2: LGHNT and FRNRAP. Trimming shortened V by 1 base and J by 4 bases, and 8 bases separated the two germline ends. This CDR3 has 14 residues.

This clonotype was detected only a few times. V is TRBV5-4 and J is TRBJ2-1, with TRBD2 matching 9 bases. CDR1 is SGHNT and CDR2 is YYREEE in the germline V gene (reference sequence). V shed 4 bases, J shed 8 bases, and the junction held 7 bases outside the gene matches. The CDR3 covers 14 residues. The CDR3 coding sequence is TGTGCCAGCAGCGCGACTAGCGGTGGGTATGAGCAGTTCTTC. It codes for CASSATSGGYEQFF.

The table lists this clonotype with many counts. The CDR3 sequence is CSVAIGQGFEQYF. In DNA form, the CDR3 reads TGCAGCGTTGCTATAGGACAGGGATTCGAGCAGTACTTC. The V gene is TRBV29-1, the J gene TRBJ2-7, with 8 bases matching TRBD1. Germline V gene lookup returns CDR1 SQVTM and CDR2 ANQGSEA. CDR3 length: 13 amino acids. With V trimmed by 4 bases and J by 6 bases, 8 bases remained unmatched.

This clonotype was recorded many times. V and J are TRBV20-1 and TRBJ2-1; 7 bases line up with TRBD2. CDR3 size: 13 residues. The V gene's germline CDR1 is DFQATT and CDR2 SNEGSKA (reference sequence). The trim removed 2 bases at V and 15 bases at J, leaving 13 bases unmatched. The CDR3 DNA follows: TGCAGTGCTAGATTGGCTAGCGGAGGGGATGGGTTCTTC. Translation gives CSARLASGGDGFF.

The table lists this clonotype with a count of one. A much larger clone is a single base away; this may be a read error. This sequence joins TRBV14 and TRBJ2-7, with 7 nucleotides matching TRBD1. The germline gives CDR1 SGHDN, CDR2 FVKESK. The CDR3 totals 15 residues. CDR3 in amino acids: CASSLGTVGVYERYF. CDR3 nucleotide sequence: TGTGCCAGCAGCCTGGGGACAGTGGGAGTCTACGAGCGGTACTTC.

Ten or more counts support this clonotype. This sequence joins TRBV20-1 and TRBJ2-1; 14 bases match TRBD2. Germline values: CDR1 DFQATT, CDR2 SNEGSKA (reference sequence). Unmatched junction bases numbered 4, after V lost 0 bases and J lost 6 bases. The CDR3 totals 16 residues. CDR3 DNA sequence: TGCAGTGCTAGAGACCGGGGACTAGCGGGAGTCAATGAGCAGTTCTTC. Translating gives CSARDRGLAGVNEQFF.

In this sample, this clonotype turned up many times. The V call is TRBV7-6, the J call TRBJ2-1; 7 bases line up with TRBD2. The junction had 7 bases not matched to a gene; V was cut back by 1 base and J by 4 bases. Germline CDR1 is SGHVS and CDR2 is FNYEAQ. This CDR3 contains 16 residues. The CDR3 DNA sequence: TGTGCCAGCAGCTTAGTCGCGGCTAGCGGATACAATGAGCAGTTCTTC. As protein: CASSLVAASGYNEQFF. Complete variable domain (other parts from reference TRBV7-6 and TRBJ2-1): GAGVSQSPRYKVTKRGQDVALRCDPISGHVSLYWYRQALGQGPEFLTYFNYEAQQDKSGLPNDRFSAERPEGSISTLTIQRTEQRDSAMYRCASSLVAASGYNEQFFGPGTRLTVL.

In this sample, this clonotype turned up many times. The chain joins TRBV5-1 to TRBJ2-7, with a weak D call TRBD1 (6 bases). CDR3 size: 14 residues. V lost 0 bases to trimming and J lost 3 bases, with 10 bases between them. Germline lookup yields CDR1 SGHRS and CDR2 YFSETQ. The CDR3 bases are TGCGCCAGCAGCTTGGGGGGGACAAACTACGAGCAGTACTTC. Amino acid sequence: CASSLGGTNYEQYF.

The chain uses TRBV5-6 and TRBJ1-2, with 8 bases that match TRBD1. Germline V gene lookup returns CDR1 SGHDT and CDR2 YYEEEE. Germline trimming cut 4 bases from V and 6 bases from J; bases unmatched to any gene: 5. This CDR3 has 13 amino acids. The CDR3 spells CASSPTGQDGYTF. The CDR3 DNA is TGTGCCAGCAGCCCCACGGGACAGGATGGCTACACCTTC. Full variable domain (missing parts from reference TRBV5-6 and TRBJ1-2): DAGVTQSPTHLIKTRGQQVTLRCSPKSGHDTVSWYQQALGQGPQFIFQYYEEEERQRGNFPDRFSGHQFPNYSSELNVNALLLGDSALYLCASSPTGQDGYTFGSGTRLTVV.

This clonotype was picked up many times. The chain is built from TRBV11-2 and TRBJ1-3, with D uncertain. With 0 bases removed from V and 1 base from J, the gap between germline ends came to 13 bases. The CDR3 is 17 amino acids. Germline lookup yields CDR1 SGHAT and CDR2 FQNNGV. The CDR3: CASSLEAGFRSGNTIYF. In DNA form, the CDR3 reads TGTGCCAGCAGCTTAGAAGCGGGGTTCAGGTCTGGAAACACCATATATTTT.

This chain connects TRBV7-2 to TRBJ2-3; D gene uncertain. The CDR3 is 14 residues long. The V end lost 6 bases, the J end lost 4 bases, and 14 bases lay between the germline ends. Germline V CDR1 and CDR2: SGHTA, FQGNSA. CDR3 nucleotide sequence: TGTGCCAGCAGGGCATCCTCAGCTGCAGATACGCAGTATTTT. Translating it yields CASRASSAADTQYF.

Many counts were recorded for this clonotype. The chain carries TRBV28 and TRBJ1-2; D is undetermined. The CDR3 extends over 13 amino acids. CDR1 is MDHEN, CDR2 SYDVKM, per germline. V lost 6 bases and J 5 bases, leaving 13 bases between the germline ends. The CDR3 region is CASSPLQVYGYTF. The CDR3, as DNA: TGTGCCAGCAGCCCTCTCCAGGTTTATGGCTACACCTTC.

In this sample, this clonotype turned up many times. The V and J genes are TRBV6-5 and TRBJ2-1; 7 bases line up with TRBD2. CDR1 and CDR2 (germline): MNHEY, SVGAGI. The CDR3 is made up of 16 amino acids. V trimming: 6 bases; J trimming: 5 bases; junction bases outside the gene matches: 13. CDR3 sequence reads: CASRRDPGGRDNEQFF. CDR3 bases: TGTGCCAGCAGACGGGATCCCGGCGGGAGAGACAATGAGCAGTTCTTC.

This clonotype was counted at least ten times. The chain links TRBV4-2 to TRBJ1-2; possibly TRBD1 for D (6 bases). The CDR3 spans 17 residues. V lost 1 base and J 4 bases, leaving 19 bases between the germline ends. CDR1 is LGHNA, CDR2 YNFKEQ, per germline. The CDR3 DNA sequence: TGTGCCAGCAGCCAAGGACGGACAGCTAGGTATACCTATGGCTACACCTTC. The encoded protein is CASSQGRTARYTYGYTF.

To note about this clonotype: A much bigger clone sits one base away, suggesting this may be a read error. V is TRBV18 and J is TRBJ2-7, with D perhaps TRBD2 (6 bases). From germline, CDR1 is KGHSH and CDR2 LQKENI. The CDR3 is 13 residues long. The CDR3 here is CASSKDYSHEQYF. CDR3 DNA: TGTGCCAGCTCAAAGGACTACTCCCACGAGCAGTACTTC.

Relative to its sample, this clonotype is medium-sized. CDR3 sequence reads: CASQQRNIQYF. Here the CDR3 DNA reads TGTGCCAGCCAGCAGAGGAACATTCAGTACTTC. V usage is TRBV28 and J usage is TRBJ2-4; D gene uncertain. The CDR3 runs to 11 residues. Trimming removed 8 bases at V and 7 bases at J, with 9 bases between. Germline V gene sequence: CDR1 MDHEN, CDR2 SYDVKM. Full variable domain (rest looked up from reference TRBV28 and TRBJ2-4): DVKVTQSSRYLVKRTGEKVFLECVQDMDHENMFWYRQDPGLGLRLIYFSYDVKMKEKGDIPEGYSVSREKKERFSLILESASTNQTSMYLCASQQRNIQYFGAGTRLSVL.

This clonotype was observed many times. The chain uses TRBV28 and TRBJ2-1; D unclear. The CDR3 totals 11 residues. V was trimmed by 6 bases and J by 7 bases, leaving 7 bases between them. The germline V gene has CDR1 MDHEN and CDR2 SYDVKM. The CDR3 reads CASSSTNEQFF. CDR3 nucleotides: TGTGCCAGCAGCTCCACGAATGAGCAGTTCTTC.

This clonotype was recorded a few times. The chain couples TRBV7-3 to TRBJ2-2; D is unresolved. Germline CDR1 and CDR2: SGHTA and FQGTGA. V gave up 2 bases and J gave up 3 bases, with 4 bases separating them. The CDR3 loop spans 13 amino acids. The CDR3 DNA follows: TGTGCCAGCAGCTTAGAGGACACCGGGGAGCTGTTTTTT. As protein: CASSLEDTGELFF.

In this sample, this clonotype turned up many times. In DNA, the CDR3 is TGTGCTAGTGGTTTGGTACTGAACGAGCAGTACTTC. This encodes CASGLVLNEQYF. The V call is TRBV12-5, the J call TRBJ2-7; no definite D call. Germline V lookup: CDR1 LGHNT, CDR2 FRNRAP. The germline V and J ends were trimmed by 0 bases and 5 bases, with 5 bases remaining between them. The CDR3 has 12 residues.

This clonotype has at least ten counts. The V call is TRBV7-9, the J call TRBJ1-2; tentatively, D is TRBD1 (6 bases). Germline lookup yields CDR1 SEHNR and CDR2 FQNEAQ (reference sequence). The CDR3 runs 12 residues. V was shortened by 10 bases and J by 9 bases, with 18 bases between the two germline ends. CDR3 nucleotides: TGTGCCACCGCCCAGGGGAGGAAGAGCTACACCTTC. The encoded protein is CATAQGRKSYTF.

This clonotype occurred a few times. The V and J genes are TRBV6-2 or TRBV6-3 and TRBJ1-5; the match to TRBD1 covers 7 bases. This CDR3 contains 14 residues. Trimming took 6 bases from V and 11 from J; bases not matched to a gene: 13. Germline V gene lookup returns CDR1 MNHEY and CDR2 SVGEGT. The CDR3 DNA reads as TGTGCCAGCAGCCCTCGAGGGGGCAGGGGTGCCCAGCATTTT. Encoded protein: CASSPRGGRGAQHF.

This clonotype was recorded a few times. The chain is built from TRBV20-1 and TRBJ2-4; 12 nucleotides agree with TRBD2. The ends lost 2 bases at V and 0 bases at J; junction bases unmatched: 14. This CDR3 is 20 amino acids long. Germline-derived CDR1 and CDR2 are DFQATT and SNEGSKA (reference sequence). CDR3 amino acids: CSARTQGLAGATLAKNIQYF. Here the CDR3 DNA reads TGCAGTGCTAGAACCCAGGGACTAGCGGGTGCAACTTTAGCCAAAAACATTCAGTACTTC.

Many counts were recorded for this clonotype. The rearrangement joins TRBV6-2 or TRBV6-3 to TRBJ1-6; 7 nucleotides agree with TRBD1. Germline CDR1 and CDR2: MNHEY and SVGEGT. J gave up 5 bases and V 8 bases, and 6 bases lay outside the gene matches. The CDR3 covers 14 residues. The CDR3 region has the DNA TGTGCCAGCGATGTAGGACAGGATAATTCACCCCTCCACTTT. Its protein product is CASDVGQDNSPLHF.

This clonotype showed up many times. The chain recombines TRBV12-3 or TRBV12-4 with TRBJ2-1; D may be TRBD1 (5 bases). The V end was cut by 5 bases, the J end by 2 bases, with 13 bases between. CDR3 size: 15 residues. In DNA form, the CDR3 reads TGTGCCAGCAGTGGGGCAGGGATGACCTACAATGAGCAGTTCTTC. This codes for CASSGAGMTYNEQFF.

This clonotype came up many times. This chain uses TRBV2 with TRBJ2-1, with D perhaps TRBD1 or TRBD2 (6 bases each). The CDR3 covers 14 residues. The germline V gene has CDR1 SNHLY and CDR2 FYNNEI. V was shortened by 1 base and J by 9 bases, with 13 bases between the two germline ends. The CDR3 loop reads CASSEEVGGREQFF. The CDR3 nucleotides are TGTGCCAGCAGTGAAGAGGTGGGGGGCCGTGAGCAGTTCTTC.

By sample fraction, this clonotype is medium-sized. J is TRBJ1-1 and V is TRBV6-1; D gene uncertain. V was shortened by 7 bases and J by 2 bases, with 14 bases between the two germline ends. CDR3 size: 14 residues. Germline CDR1 and CDR2: MNHNS and SASEGT. The CDR3 coding sequence is TGTGCCAGCACGCCGGGGAACGGAAACACTGAAGCTTTCTTT. Amino acids: CASTPGNGNTEAFF.

This clonotype appeared many times. The chain employs TRBV12-3 or TRBV12-4 and TRBJ2-7; D tentatively fits TRBD1 or TRBD2 (5 bases each). Trimming removed 3 bases from V and 6 bases from J, with 18 bases in between. The CDR3 runs 15 residues. The CDR3 region is CASSLGVQGRSEQYF. DNA of the CDR3: TGTGCCAGCAGTTTGGGAGTCCAGGGAAGGTCCGAGCAGTACTTC.

This clonotype was observed a handful of times. V gene TRBV2 combines with J gene TRBJ2-5; 7 bases are a match to TRBD2. This CDR3 is built from 14 residues. The V gene's germline CDR1 is SNHLY and CDR2 FYNNEI. The V gene end was trimmed by 6 bases and the J gene end by 2 bases; junction bases not matched to a gene: 6. CDR3 bases: TGTGCCAGCAGGCTAGCGGCCCGACAAGAGACCCAGTACTTC. Residues: CASRLAARQETQYF.

This clonotype is medium-sized within its sample. The rearrangement links TRBV29-1 to TRBJ2-1; 14 positions match TRBD2. Per germline, CDR1 SQVTM and CDR2 ANQGSEA. The CDR3 runs to 17 residues. Losses at the gene ends were 2 bases for V and 8 bases for J; bases not matched to a gene: 11. The CDR3 DNA follows: TGCAGCGTTGAAAAGGTGGGACTAGCGGGAGCGGTAGATGAGCAGTTCTTC. Amino acid sequence: CSVEKVGLAGAVDEQFF.

This clonotype came up many times. The chain is built from TRBV12-3 or TRBV12-4 and TRBJ2-4, with D possibly matching TRBD1 (5 bases). Trimming pared 3 bases from V and 7 bases from J, leaving 13 bases between. CDR3 length: 14 amino acids. The CDR3 sequence: CASSLSQGENIQYF. The CDR3 bases are TGTGCCAGCAGTTTGAGTCAGGGTGAGAACATTCAGTACTTC.